Below are 5 T cell receptor beta chains sequenced from a single sample in a study of OX40 agonist ivuxolimab in advanced cancers. Measured with immunoSEQ multiplex PCR; TCRdb has only the in-frame clones, and not every one. The data hold around 60,000 clones, with over 70% observed a single time. Here the sequenced sample was CD4+ or CD8+ T cells sorted from blood, taken in a trial of the OX40 agonist ivuxolimab. The receptor source for this set is an adult with an advanced solid tumor such as melanoma, head and neck, liver or kidney cancer.

For the CDR3, the DNA is TGTGCCAGCTCACCGACAGGAAATGAAAAACTGTTTTTT. This sequence encodes CASSPTGNEKLFF. The chain joins TRBV18 to TRBJ1-4, with D perhaps TRBD1 (6 bases). In germline, CDR1 is KGHSH, CDR2 LQKENI. Deletions cut 3 bases from V and 5 bases from J, with 7 bases between. This CDR3 is built from 13 residues.

The chain couples TRBV6-5 to TRBJ2-5; possible D gene TRBD1, 5 bases. Germline V gene data show CDR1 as MNHEY and CDR2 as SVGAGI. This CDR3 has 14 amino acids. The V and J ends lost 7 bases and 5 bases respectively, with 17 bases between them. CDR3 residues: CASTGFSVLETQYF. DNA of the CDR3: TGTGCCAGCACAGGGTTTTCAGTCTTGGAGACCCAGTACTTC.

The chain couples TRBV30 to TRBJ1-4; D remains unclear. The germline V and J ends were trimmed by 0 bases and 4 bases, with 3 bases remaining between them. Germline V gives CDR1 GTSNPN, CDR2 SVGIG (reference sequence). The CDR3 consists of 12 residues. CDR3 DNA: TGTGCCTGGAGTGTCCGTAATGAAAAACTGTTTTTT. Translating gives CAWSVRNEKLFF.

The V gene is TRBV28, the J gene TRBJ2-4; possible D gene TRBD2, 6 bases. This CDR3 has 12 residues. V lost 6 bases to trimming and J lost 9 bases, with 12 bases between them. Germline V CDR1 and CDR2: MDHEN, SYDVKM. The CDR3 DNA reads as TGTGCCAGCAGCCGGGGAGGACGCATTCAGTACTTC. Amino acids: CASSRGGRIQYF.

The chain combines TRBV5-6 with TRBJ1-6; TRBD1 is a possible D gene (5 bases). The germline V gene encodes CDR1 SGHDT and CDR2 YYEEEE. The ends were cut back, 0 bases at V and 11 bases at J, with 15 bases in the middle. The CDR3 runs to 15 residues. The CDR3 loop is CASSLVGGEGTPLHF. The CDR3 region has the DNA TGTGCCAGCAGCTTGGTCGGGGGAGAAGGGACACCCCTCCACTTT. The entire variable domain, with the rest obtained from reference TRBV5-6 and TRBJ1-6, is as follows: DAGVTQSPTHLIKTRGQQVTLRCSPKSGHDTVSWYQQALGQGPQFIFQYYEEEERQRGNFPDRFSGHQFPNYSSELNVNALLLGDSALYLCASSLVGGEGTPLHFGNGTRLTVT.